Presented here are 32 T cell receptor beta chains from one specimen sequenced in a study of blood T cells in healthy people across ages. The use of a sample-barcoded 5' primer and a J-beta primer mix characterized a second PCR of roughly 7 to 11 cycles. TCRdb reprocessed the 5' RACE reads via MiXCR and lists one record per CDR3 protein. The sample includes about 930,000 distinct CDR3 sequences, just under 30% of them seen just once. The same data also went into a second study, on T cells of mothers and their children.

What was sequenced was blood. These receptors all stem from a woman aged 40 to 55 in good health.

This clonotype appeared a few times. The chain joins TRBV14 to TRBJ2-5; 8 nucleotides match TRBD1. Germline-derived CDR1 and CDR2 are SGHDN and FVKESK. The CDR3 spans 15 residues. V dropped 3 bases and J dropped 3; count of bases not matched to a gene: 6. The CDR3: CASSHRRQGKETQYF. The DNA of the CDR3 is TGTGCCAGCAGCCACAGACGACAGGGGAAAGAGACCCAGTACTTC.

This chain connects TRBV5-5 to TRBJ2-5; the D gene is possibly TRBD1 (5 bases). V dropped 2 bases and J dropped 11 bases, with 19 bases sitting between them. The germline gives CDR1 SGHKS, CDR2 YYEKEE (reference sequence). The CDR3 is 14 residues long. The CDR3 spells CASSLLQALMEQYF. The DNA for the CDR3 is TGTGCCAGCAGCTTACTACAGGCGCTGATGGAGCAGTACTTC. The variable domain in full, with the rest retrieved from reference TRBV5-5 and TRBJ2-5, is DAGVTQSPTHLIKTRGQQVTLRCSPISGHKSVSWYQQVLGQGPQFIFQYYEKEERGRGNFPDRFSARQFPNYSSELNVNALLLGDSALYLCASSLLQALMEQYFGPGTRLLVL.

Worth noting for this clonotype: A much bigger clone sits one base away, suggesting this may be a read error. The chain joins TRBV10-3 to TRBJ2-7, with D unclear. The germline gives CDR1 ENHRY, CDR2 SYGVKD. CDR3 length equals 12 residues. As DNA, the CDR3 is TGTGCCATCAAGACGAGCTCCTACAAGCAGTACTTC. Translation gives CAIKTSSYKQYF.

The table lists this clonotype with many counts. The rearrangement uses TRBV24-1 and TRBJ2-5, with 9 bases lining up with TRBD1. Germline V gene lookup returns CDR1 KGHDR and CDR2 SFDVKD. The CDR3 contains 17 residues. The J segment lost 0 bases and the V segment lost 4 bases, leaving 8 bases of the junction unmatched. This CDR3 is CATSDQGQGLYQETQYF. The CDR3 DNA reads TGTGCCACCAGTGACCAGGGACAGGGCCTTTACCAAGAGACCCAGTACTTC.

This clonotype appeared once. The V gene is TRBV7-8, the J gene TRBJ2-3; 12 bases fit TRBD2. The length of the CDR3 is 16 residues. Germline assignment: CDR1 SGHVS and CDR2 FQNEAQ. With V trimmed by 0 bases and J by 8 bases, 6 bases remained unmatched. The CDR3 DNA is TGTGCCAGCAGCTTAGCGTCTGGACTAGCGGGACCTACGCAGTATTTT. Amino acid sequence: CASSLASGLAGPTQYF.

This clonotype has just a few counts. This chain joins TRBV7-3 and TRBJ2-1; no clear D gene. The length of the CDR3 is 15 residues. CDR1 is SGHTA and CDR2 is FQGTGA in the germline V gene. The germline V and J ends were trimmed by 5 bases and 6 bases, with 17 bases remaining between them. The CDR3 nucleotides read TGTGCCAGCAGCGAAGGACCTCCCCTTACCAATGAGCAGTTCTTC. Its translation is CASSEGPPLTNEQFF.

This clonotype has just a few counts. Relative to the germline gene, one junction end is altered; a read error may explain this. The chain is built from TRBV5-1 and TRBJ2-4; 7 bases match TRBD1. CDR1 is SGHRS, CDR2 YFSETQ, per germline. The CDR3 loop spans 14 amino acids. The CDR3 DNA sequence: TGCGCCAGCAGCTCGACAGGGCAGAAAAGCATTCAGTACTTC. Protein sequence: CASSSTGQKSIQYF.

This clonotype has more than one count but fewer than ten. The chain combines TRBV6-5 with TRBJ2-7; D is perhaps TRBD1 (5 bases). Deletions cut 4 bases from V and 4 bases from J, with 20 bases between. The CDR3 consists of 16 residues. Germline values: CDR1 MNHEY, CDR2 SVGAGI. This chain's CDR3 is CASSFAQGLTEYEQYF. CDR3 coding DNA: TGTGCCAGCAGTTTCGCTCAGGGCCTAACGGAGTACGAGCAGTACTTC.

This clonotype was observed a handful of times. The rearrangement links TRBV7-3 to TRBJ2-1, with D maybe TRBD2 (5 bases). The germline V gene encodes CDR1 SGHTA and CDR2 FQGTGA. The CDR3 is 16 amino acids. V dropped 0 bases and J dropped 0 bases, with 9 bases sitting between them. The CDR3 coding sequence is TGTGCCAGCAGCTTAACTACGGGGAGCTCCTACAATGAGCAGTTCTTC. Protein sequence: CASSLTTGSSYNEQFF.

This clonotype was recorded many times. The chain employs TRBV9 and TRBJ2-7, with 9 bases fitting TRBD2. V lost 2 bases, J lost 0 bases, and 3 bases stayed unmatched. The CDR3 has 15 residues. Germline loops: CDR1 SGDLS, CDR2 YYNGEE. The CDR3 here is CASSVSSGVSYEQYF. CDR3 coding DNA: TGTGCCAGCAGCGTGTCTAGCGGGGTCTCCTACGAGCAGTACTTC.

This clonotype was picked up a small number of times. The J gene is TRBJ1-3, the V gene TRBV2; D gene uncertain. Germline V CDR1 and CDR2: SNHLY, FYNNEI. The CDR3 has 16 amino acids. V dropped 0 bases and J dropped 3 bases, with 12 bases sitting between them. CDR3 residues: CASSEALRQLGNTIYF. The CDR3 region has the DNA TGTGCCAGCAGTGAAGCGCTTCGTCAACTTGGAAACACCATATATTTT.

Concerning this clonotype: The junction and the germline gene differ at one end; a read error may be behind it. The gene calls are TRBV20-1 and TRBJ1-4; TRBD1 aligns across 8 bases. The CDR3 spans 14 residues. CDR1 and CDR2 (germline): DFQATT, SNEGSKA (reference sequence). CDR3 sequence (DNA): TGTAGTGCTATTCGTCCCGGACCGACAGGGGAACTGTTTTTT. This gives the protein CSAIRPGPTGELFF.

This clonotype has more than one count but fewer than ten. J is TRBJ2-2 and V is TRBV5-1, with 7 bases lining up with TRBD2. J gave up 4 bases and V 4 bases, and 10 bases lay outside the gene matches. Germline loops: CDR1 SGHRS, CDR2 YFSETQ. This CDR3 has 16 amino acids. The CDR3 DNA reads TGCGCCAGCAGCCTTCAAAGGGAGGGGAGCACCGGGGAGCTGTTTTTT. This sequence encodes CASSLQREGSTGELFF.

This clonotype showed up just a few times. The gene calls are TRBV20-1 and TRBJ2-5, with D perhaps matching TRBD1 (7 bases). Germline V CDR1 and CDR2: DFQATT, SNEGSKA (reference sequence). This CDR3 has 13 amino acids. Trimming pared 6 bases from V and 5 bases from J, leaving 16 bases between. As DNA, the CDR3 is TGCAGTGCCGAGGAGGGGGCCCGGGAGACCCAGTACTTC. This translates into CSAEEGARETQYF.

This clonotype was seen ten or more times. This chain links TRBV5-1 with TRBJ1-2; 8 positions agree with TRBD1. This CDR3 spans 16 amino acids. Germline lookup yields CDR1 SGHRS and CDR2 YFSETQ. The trim removed 4 bases at V and 0 bases at J, leaving 8 bases unmatched. CDR3 DNA sequence: TGCGCCAGCAGCCCGCGGACAGGGTCGGCTAACTATGGCTACACCTTC. Amino acids: CASSPRTGSANYGYTF.

Of note for this clonotype: Germline is not matched at one junction end, which may reflect a read error. The V call is TRBV5-6, the J call TRBJ2-1; TRBD1 matches 8 bases. This CDR3 has 13 residues. CDR1 is SGHDT and CDR2 is YYEEEE in the germline V gene. Here the CDR3 DNA reads TGTGCCAGCAGCTCCAGACAGGGGAATGAGGAGTTCTTC. It yields the protein CASSSRQGNEEFF.

A note on this clonotype: At one end the junction does not follow the germline gene, possibly because of a read error. The chain links TRBV28 to TRBJ2-2; perhaps TRBD2 as D (7 bases). Germline CDR1 reads MDHEN; CDR2 reads SYDVKM. The CDR3 totals 14 residues. The CDR3 is CASTIRAGAGERFF. For the CDR3, the DNA is TGTGCCAGCACCATAAGGGCGGGGGCCGGGGAGCGGTTTTTT.

The CDR3 bases are TGTGCCAGCAGCTCAGGGGCTAGCGGGGGCGTCGGAGAGACCCAGTACTTC. This codes for CASSSGASGGVGETQYF. The chain uses TRBV13 and TRBJ2-5; 10 positions agree with TRBD2. Germline CDR1 and CDR2: PRHDT and FYEKMQ (reference sequence). V shed 4 bases and J 4 bases; nucleotides not matched to a gene: 12. The CDR3 totals 17 residues. Using reference TRBV13 and TRBJ2-5 for the parts outside the CDR3, the full variable domain is AAGVIQSPRHLIKEKRETATLKCYPIPRHDTVYWYQQGPGQDPQFLISFYEKMQSDKGSIPDRFSAQQFSDYHSELNMSSLELGDSALYFCASSSGASGGVGETQYFGPGTRLLVL.

This clonotype has a handful of counts. A much larger clone differs from this one at a single base, so this may be a read error. The chain joins TRBV20-1 to TRBJ2-1; 9 nucleotides line up with TRBD2. Germline assignment: CDR1 DFQATT and CDR2 SNEGSKA (reference sequence). With 6 bases clipped from V and 13 bases from J, the junction kept 13 bases outside the gene matches. The CDR3 has 13 residues. Here the CDR3 DNA reads TGCAGTGCCCCCCTTAGCGGGGGAGAGACCCAGTTCTTC. The encoded protein is CSAPLSGGETQFF.

The chain uses TRBV7-2 and TRBJ1-2; 9 bases map to TRBD1. CDR1 is SGHTA and CDR2 is FQGNSA in the germline V gene. The CDR3 is 15 amino acids. Germline trimming cut 5 bases from V and 8 bases from J; bases unmatched to any gene: 12. The CDR3 spells CASSATPGTGWGYTF. The DNA of the CDR3 is TGTGCCAGCAGCGCTACCCCAGGGACAGGGTGGGGCTACACCTTC. Full variable domain (remainder filled in from reference TRBV7-2 and TRBJ1-2): GAGVSQSPSNKVTEKGKDVELRCDPISGHTALYWYRQSLGQGLEFLIYFQGNSAPDKSGLPSDRFSAERTGGSVSTLTIQRTQQEDSAVYLCASSATPGTGWGYTFGSGTRLTVV.

This clonotype has more than one count but fewer than ten. The chain is built from TRBV7-2 and TRBJ2-5; TRBD1 agrees at 9 bases. Germline V CDR1 and CDR2: SGHTA, FQGNSA. The CDR3 is made up of 15 amino acids. The trim removed 4 bases at V and 9 bases at J, leaving 12 bases unmatched. CDR3 nucleotides: TGTGCCAGCAGCTCCTTGACAGGGGGTGCGGGGGCCCAGTACTTC. Its protein product is CASSSLTGGAGAQYF.

This sequence joins TRBV29-1 and TRBJ1-2, with D perhaps matching TRBD1 (6 bases). The V end was cut by 4 bases, the J end by 2 bases, with 11 bases between. Germline V lookup: CDR1 SQVTM, CDR2 ANQGSEA. CDR3 length: 13 residues. The CDR3 sequence is CSVAIDRNYGYTF. The CDR3 nucleotides are TGCAGCGTTGCGATCGACAGGAACTATGGCTACACCTTC.

CDR3 sequence reads: CASSLDPGLIPDTQYF. As DNA, the CDR3 is TGTGCCAGCAGCTTAGATCCCGGTTTAATACCAGATACGCAGTATTTT. V is TRBV11-2 and J is TRBJ2-3; D is unclear. Trimming pared 0 bases from V and 4 bases from J, leaving 14 bases between. The V gene's germline CDR1 is SGHAT and CDR2 FQNNGV. CDR3 size: 16 residues.

In its sample, this clonotype was seen a few times. This sequence joins TRBV11-2 and TRBJ1-2, with D unresolved. CDR3 size: 14 residues. The germline V gene encodes CDR1 SGHAT and CDR2 FQNNGV. Between the trimmed V and J ends, which lost 5 bases and 7 bases, there was a span of 17 bases. DNA for the CDR3: TGTGCCAGCAGCCAATACAAGGGCCCGGTTGGCTACACCTTC. Translation: CASSQYKGPVGYTF.

The count of this clonotype is one. This rearrangement joins TRBV20-1 to TRBJ2-1; 8 nucleotides align to TRBD2. V gave up 0 bases and J gave up 3 bases; unmatched junction bases: 1. The CDR3 contains 14 residues. Germline values: CDR1 DFQATT, CDR2 SNEGSKA (reference sequence). CDR3 DNA sequence: TGCAGTGCTAGAGATGGGACTAGCTACAATGAGCAGTTCTTC. Protein product: CSARDGTSYNEQFF.

This clonotype occurred many times. The V and J genes are TRBV20-1 and TRBJ2-5, with TRBD1 as a possible D gene (6 bases). Between the trimmed V and J ends, which lost 3 bases and 2 bases, there was a span of 10 bases. The CDR3 totals 13 residues. The germline V gene encodes CDR1 DFQATT and CDR2 SNEGSKA (reference sequence). CDR3 sequence reads: CSASRTVQETQYF. The CDR3 DNA follows: TGCAGTGCTAGTCGGACAGTACAAGAGACCCAGTACTTC.

For this clonotype: Possible read error: a much larger clone is one base away. The chain recombines TRBV7-3 with TRBJ2-1; 7 nucleotides line up with TRBD1. Germline lookup yields CDR1 SGHTA and CDR2 FQGTGA. CDR3 length: 14 residues. The junction had 8 bases not matched to a gene; V was cut back by 4 bases and J by 8 bases. The CDR3 region is CASSSSTGDDEQFF. In nucleotides, the CDR3 is TGTGCCAGCAGCTCCAGTACAGGGGACGATGAGCAGTTCTTC.

This rearrangement joins TRBV12-3 or TRBV12-4 to TRBJ1-5, with no clear D. CDR3 size: 14 residues. V lost 3 bases to trimming and J lost 5 bases, with 11 bases between them. CDR3 amino acids: CASSLTKGDQPQHF. Written as DNA, the CDR3 is TGTGCCAGCAGTTTGACCAAGGGCGATCAGCCCCAGCATTTT.

The J gene is TRBJ1-2, the V gene TRBV5-1, with unresolved D. This CDR3 comprises 14 residues. V dropped 3 bases and J dropped 0 bases, with 9 bases sitting between them. From germline, CDR1 is SGHRS and CDR2 YFSETQ. The CDR3 DNA reads as TGCGCCAGCAGCTATGAAGGTCCTAACTATGGCTACACCTTC. Translating gives CASSYEGPNYGYTF.

The chain combines TRBV28 with TRBJ2-7, with TRBD2 identical over 8 bases. CDR1 and CDR2 (germline): MDHEN, SYDVKM. V trimming: 2 bases; J trimming: 4 bases; junction bases outside the gene matches: 7. The CDR3 loop spans 15 amino acids. The DNA of the CDR3 is TGTGCCAGCAGTTTACCACTTAGCGGGGCATACGAGCAGTACTTC. Amino acids: CASSLPLSGAYEQYF.

The sample holds many counts of this clonotype. The chain recombines TRBV4-1 with TRBJ2-1, with a possible D match to TRBD2 (6 bases). Germline assignment: CDR1 MGHRA and CDR2 YSYEKL. Trimming pared 4 bases from V and 9 bases from J, leaving 13 bases between. This CDR3 is 13 amino acids long. CDR3 loop: CASSLQGRIEQFF. The DNA for the CDR3 is TGCGCCAGCAGCCTCCAAGGGAGGATTGAGCAGTTCTTC.

The sample holds a few counts of this clonotype. V gene TRBV20-1 combines with J gene TRBJ2-1, with TRBD2 matching over 8 bases. This CDR3 region has 14 residues. Germline V gene lookup returns CDR1 DFQATT and CDR2 SNEGSKA (reference sequence). V shed 1 base, J shed 6 bases, and the junction held 5 bases outside the gene matches. The CDR3 DNA reads as TGCAGTGCTAGAGGCCCGGGGGGGGTCAATGAGCAGTTCTTC. It is translated as CSARGPGGVNEQFF.